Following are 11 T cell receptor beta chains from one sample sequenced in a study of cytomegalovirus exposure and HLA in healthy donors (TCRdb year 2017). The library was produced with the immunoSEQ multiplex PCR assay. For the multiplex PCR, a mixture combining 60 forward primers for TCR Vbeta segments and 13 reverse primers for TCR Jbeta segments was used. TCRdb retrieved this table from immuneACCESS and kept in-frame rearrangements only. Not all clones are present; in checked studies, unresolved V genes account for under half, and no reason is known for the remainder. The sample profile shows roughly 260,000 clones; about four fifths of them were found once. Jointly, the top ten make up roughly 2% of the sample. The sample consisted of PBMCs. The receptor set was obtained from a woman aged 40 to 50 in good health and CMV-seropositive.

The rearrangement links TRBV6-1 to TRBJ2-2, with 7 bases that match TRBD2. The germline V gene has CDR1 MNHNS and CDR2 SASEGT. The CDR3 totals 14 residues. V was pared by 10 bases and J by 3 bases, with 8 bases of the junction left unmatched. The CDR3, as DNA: TGTGCCACCTTCCGGGGGGAGCACACCGGGGAGCTGTTTTTT. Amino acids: CATFRGEHTGELFF.

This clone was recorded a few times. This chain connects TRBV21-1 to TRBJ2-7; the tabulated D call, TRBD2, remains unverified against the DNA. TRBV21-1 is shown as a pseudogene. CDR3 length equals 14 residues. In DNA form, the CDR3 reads TGTGCCAGCAGCAAATTGGGGAGAACCTACGAGCAGTACTTC. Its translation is CASSKLGRTYEQYF.

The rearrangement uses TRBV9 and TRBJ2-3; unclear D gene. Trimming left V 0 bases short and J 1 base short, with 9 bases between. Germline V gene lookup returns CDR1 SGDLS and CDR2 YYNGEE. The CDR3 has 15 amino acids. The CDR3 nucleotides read TGTGCCAGCAGCGTAGGTTCTTCGGGCACAGATACGCAGTATTTT. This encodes CASSVGSSGTDTQYF.

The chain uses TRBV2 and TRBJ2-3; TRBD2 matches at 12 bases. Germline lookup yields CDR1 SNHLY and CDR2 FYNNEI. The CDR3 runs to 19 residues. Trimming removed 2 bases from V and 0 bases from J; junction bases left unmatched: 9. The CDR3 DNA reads TGTGCCAGCAGTGAATACCCTAGCGGGAGGGCCGCTAGCACAGATACGCAGTATTTT. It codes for CASSEYPSGRAASTDTQYF.

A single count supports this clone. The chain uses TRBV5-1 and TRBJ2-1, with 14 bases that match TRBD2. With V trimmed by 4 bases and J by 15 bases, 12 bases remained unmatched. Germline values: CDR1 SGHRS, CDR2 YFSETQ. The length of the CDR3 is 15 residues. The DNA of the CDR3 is TGCGCCAGCAGCCCTACGGGACTAGCGGGAGTCTCCCCGTTCTTC. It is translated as CASSPTGLAGVSPFF. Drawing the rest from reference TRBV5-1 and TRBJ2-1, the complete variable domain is KAGVTQTPRYLIKTRGQQVTLSCSPISGHRSVSWYQQTPGQGLQFLFEYFSETQRNKGNFPGRFSGRQFSNSRSEMNVSTLELGDSALYLCASSPTGLAGVSPFFGPGTRLTVL.

The CDR3 spells CASSYGPTGRTEAFF. The CDR3 DNA reads as TGTGCCAGCAGTTACGGGCCGACAGGGCGCACTGAAGCTTTCTTT. The J gene is TRBJ1-1, the V gene TRBV6-5; the match to TRBD1 covers 7 bases. V shed 2 bases and J 4 bases; nucleotides not matched to a gene: 7. This CDR3 contains 15 residues. Germline lookup yields CDR1 MNHEY and CDR2 SVGAGI.

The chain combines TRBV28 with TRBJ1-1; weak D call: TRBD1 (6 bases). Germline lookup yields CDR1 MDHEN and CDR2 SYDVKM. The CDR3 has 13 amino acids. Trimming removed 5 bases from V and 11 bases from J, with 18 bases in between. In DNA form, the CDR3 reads TGTGCCAGCAGTCCTCCGGACAGCTCAGAGGCTTTCTTT. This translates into CASSPPDSSEAFF.

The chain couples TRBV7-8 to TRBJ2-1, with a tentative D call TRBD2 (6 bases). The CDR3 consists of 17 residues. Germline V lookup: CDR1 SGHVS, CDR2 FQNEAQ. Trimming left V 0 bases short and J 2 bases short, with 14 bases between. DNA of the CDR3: TGTGCCAGCAGCTTAGCGGCGGGGATAAGTACCTACAATGAGCAGTTCTTC. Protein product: CASSLAAGISTYNEQFF.

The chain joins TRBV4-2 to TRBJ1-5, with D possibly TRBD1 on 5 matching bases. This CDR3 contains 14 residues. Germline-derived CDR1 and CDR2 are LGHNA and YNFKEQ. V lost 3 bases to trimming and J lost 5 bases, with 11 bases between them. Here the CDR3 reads CASSQGLSHQPQHF. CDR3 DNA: TGTGCCAGCAGCCAGGGACTTTCACATCAGCCCCAGCATTTT.

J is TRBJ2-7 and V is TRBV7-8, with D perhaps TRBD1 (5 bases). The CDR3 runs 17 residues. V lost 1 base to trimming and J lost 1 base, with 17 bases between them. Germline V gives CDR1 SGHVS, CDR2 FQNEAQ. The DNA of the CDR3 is TGTGCCAGCAGCTTAGAAGGGGCCGGAAAAAAGTCCTACGAGCAGTACTTC. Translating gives CASSLEGAGKKSYEQYF.

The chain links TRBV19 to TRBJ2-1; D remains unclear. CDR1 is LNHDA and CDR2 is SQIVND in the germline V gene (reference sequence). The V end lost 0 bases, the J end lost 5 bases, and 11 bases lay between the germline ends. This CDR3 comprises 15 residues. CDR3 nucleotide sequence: TGTGCCAGTAGTATAGATCCATACGGAGACAATGAGCAGTTCTTC. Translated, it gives CASSIDPYGDNEQFF.